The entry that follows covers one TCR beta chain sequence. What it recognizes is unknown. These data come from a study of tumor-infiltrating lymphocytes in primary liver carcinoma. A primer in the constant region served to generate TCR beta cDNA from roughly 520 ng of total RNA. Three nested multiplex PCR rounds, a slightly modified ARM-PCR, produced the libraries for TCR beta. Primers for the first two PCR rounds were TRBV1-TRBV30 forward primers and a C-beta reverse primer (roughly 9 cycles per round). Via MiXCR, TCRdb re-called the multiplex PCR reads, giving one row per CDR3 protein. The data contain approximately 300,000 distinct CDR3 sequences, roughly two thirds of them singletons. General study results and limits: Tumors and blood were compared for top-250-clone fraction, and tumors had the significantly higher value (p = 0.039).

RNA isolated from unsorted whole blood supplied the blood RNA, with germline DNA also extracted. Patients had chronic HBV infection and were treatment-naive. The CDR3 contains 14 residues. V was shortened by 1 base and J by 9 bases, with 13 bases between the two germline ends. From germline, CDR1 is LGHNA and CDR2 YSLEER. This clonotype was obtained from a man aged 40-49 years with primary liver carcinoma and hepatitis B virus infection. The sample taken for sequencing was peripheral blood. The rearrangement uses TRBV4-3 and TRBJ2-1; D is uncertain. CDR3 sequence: CASSQVDWPGEQFF. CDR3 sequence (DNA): TGCGCCAGCAGCCAAGTCGACTGGCCGGGTGAGCAGTTCTTC.